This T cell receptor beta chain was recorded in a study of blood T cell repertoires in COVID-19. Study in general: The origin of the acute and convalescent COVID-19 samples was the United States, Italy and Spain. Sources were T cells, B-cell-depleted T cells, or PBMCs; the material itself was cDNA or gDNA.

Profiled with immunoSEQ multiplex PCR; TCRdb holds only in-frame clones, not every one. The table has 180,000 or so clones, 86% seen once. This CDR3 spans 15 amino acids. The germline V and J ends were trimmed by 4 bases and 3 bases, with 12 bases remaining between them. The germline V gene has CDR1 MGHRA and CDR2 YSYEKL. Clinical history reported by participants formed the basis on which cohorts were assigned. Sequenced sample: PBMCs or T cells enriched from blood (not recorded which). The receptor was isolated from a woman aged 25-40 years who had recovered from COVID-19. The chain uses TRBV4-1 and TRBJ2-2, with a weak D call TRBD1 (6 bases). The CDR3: CASSPGTLDTGELFF. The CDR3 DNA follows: TGCGCCAGCAGCCCGGGGACACTAGACACCGGGGAGCTGTTTTTT.